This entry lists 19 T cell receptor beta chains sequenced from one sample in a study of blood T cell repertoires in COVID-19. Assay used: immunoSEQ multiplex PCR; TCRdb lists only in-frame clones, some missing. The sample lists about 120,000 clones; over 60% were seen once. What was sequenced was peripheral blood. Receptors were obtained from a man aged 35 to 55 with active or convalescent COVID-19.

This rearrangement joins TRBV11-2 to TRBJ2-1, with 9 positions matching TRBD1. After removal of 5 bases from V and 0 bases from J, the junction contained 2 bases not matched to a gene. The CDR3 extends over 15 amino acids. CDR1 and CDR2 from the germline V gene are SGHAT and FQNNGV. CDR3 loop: CASSLDRGSYNEQFF. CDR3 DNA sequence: TGTGCCAGCAGCCTGGACAGGGGCTCCTACAATGAGCAGTTCTTC.

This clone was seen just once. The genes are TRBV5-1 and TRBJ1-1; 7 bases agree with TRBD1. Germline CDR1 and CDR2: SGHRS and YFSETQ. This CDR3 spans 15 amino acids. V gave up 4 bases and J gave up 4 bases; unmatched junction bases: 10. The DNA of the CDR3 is TGCGCCAGCAGCACCGGGACAGCCGAGGGCACTGAAGCTTTCTTT. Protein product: CASSTGTAEGTEAFF.

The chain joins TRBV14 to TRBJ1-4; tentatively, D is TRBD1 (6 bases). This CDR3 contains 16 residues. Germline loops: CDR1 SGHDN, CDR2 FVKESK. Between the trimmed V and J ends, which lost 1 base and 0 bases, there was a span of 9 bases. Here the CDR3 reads CASSQVDSSTNEKLFF. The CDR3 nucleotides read TGTGCCAGCAGCCAAGTGGACAGTTCAACTAATGAAAAACTGTTTTTT.

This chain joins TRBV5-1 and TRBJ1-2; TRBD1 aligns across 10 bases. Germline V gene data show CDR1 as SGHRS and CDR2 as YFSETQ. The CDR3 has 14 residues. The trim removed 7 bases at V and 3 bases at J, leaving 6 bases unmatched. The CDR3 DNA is TGCGCCAGCGAATCCGGGACAGGGGACTATGGCTACACCTTC. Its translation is CASESGTGDYGYTF.

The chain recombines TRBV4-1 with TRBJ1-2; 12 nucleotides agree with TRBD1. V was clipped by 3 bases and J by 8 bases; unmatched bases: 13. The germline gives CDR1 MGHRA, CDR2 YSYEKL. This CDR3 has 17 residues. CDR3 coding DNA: TGCGCCAGCAGCCAGGCCACCGGGACAGGGGGCGCGGAAGGCTACACCTTC. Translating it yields CASSQATGTGGAEGYTF.

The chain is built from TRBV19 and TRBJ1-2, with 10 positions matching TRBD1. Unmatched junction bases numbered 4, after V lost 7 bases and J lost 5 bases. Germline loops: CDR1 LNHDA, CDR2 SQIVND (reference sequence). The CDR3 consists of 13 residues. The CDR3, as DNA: TGTGCCAGTATCCGGACAGGGGGTTATGGCTACACCTTC. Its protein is CASIRTGGYGYTF. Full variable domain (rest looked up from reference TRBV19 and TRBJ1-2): DGGITQSPKYLFRKEGQNVTLSCEQNLNHDAMYWYRQDPGQGLRLIYYSQIVNDFQKGDIAEGYSVSREKKESFPLTVTSAQKNPTAFYLCASIRTGGYGYTFGSGTRLTVV.

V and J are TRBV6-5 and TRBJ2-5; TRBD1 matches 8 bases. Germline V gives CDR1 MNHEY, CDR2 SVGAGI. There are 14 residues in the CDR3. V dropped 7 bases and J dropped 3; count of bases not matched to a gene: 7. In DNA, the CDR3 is TGTGCCAGCAATAACCCAGGGGGCGAAGAGACCCAGTACTTC. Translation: CASNNPGGEETQYF.

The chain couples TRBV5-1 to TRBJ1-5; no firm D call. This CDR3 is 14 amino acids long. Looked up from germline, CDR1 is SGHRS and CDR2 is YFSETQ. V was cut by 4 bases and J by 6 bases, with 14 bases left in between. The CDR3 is CASSPGDVGQPQHF. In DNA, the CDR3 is TGCGCCAGCAGCCCTGGAGATGTCGGTCAGCCCCAGCATTTT. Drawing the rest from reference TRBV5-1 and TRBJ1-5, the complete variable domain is KAGVTQTPRYLIKTRGQQVTLSCSPISGHRSVSWYQQTPGQGLQFLFEYFSETQRNKGNFPGRFSGRQFSNSRSEMNVSTLELGDSALYLCASSPGDVGQPQHFGDGTRLSIL.

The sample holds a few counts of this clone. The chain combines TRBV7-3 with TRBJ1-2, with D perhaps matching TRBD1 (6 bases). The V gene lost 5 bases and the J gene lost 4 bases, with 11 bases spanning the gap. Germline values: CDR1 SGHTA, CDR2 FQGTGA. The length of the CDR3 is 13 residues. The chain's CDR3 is CASSPDRSYGYTF. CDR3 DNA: TGTGCCAGCAGCCCGGACAGAAGCTATGGCTACACCTTC.

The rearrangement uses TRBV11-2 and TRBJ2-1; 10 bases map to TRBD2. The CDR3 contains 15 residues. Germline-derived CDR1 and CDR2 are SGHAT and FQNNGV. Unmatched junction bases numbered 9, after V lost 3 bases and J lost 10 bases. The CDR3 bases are TGTGCCAGCAGCTTTGGGGCTAGCGGGAGCTCGGAGCAGTTCTTC. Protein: CASSFGASGSSEQFF.

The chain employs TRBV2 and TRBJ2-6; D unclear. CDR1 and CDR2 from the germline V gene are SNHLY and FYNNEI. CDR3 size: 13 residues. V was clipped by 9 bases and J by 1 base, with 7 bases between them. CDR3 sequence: CARRLSGANVLTF. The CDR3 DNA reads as TGTGCCAGGAGGTTATCTGGGGCCAACGTCCTGACTTTC.

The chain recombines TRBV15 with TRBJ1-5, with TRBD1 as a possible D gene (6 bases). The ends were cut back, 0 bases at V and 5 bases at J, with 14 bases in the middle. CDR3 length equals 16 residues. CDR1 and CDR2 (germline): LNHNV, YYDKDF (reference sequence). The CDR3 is CATSREAQGGDQPQHF. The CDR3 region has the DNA TGTGCCACCAGCAGAGAGGCACAGGGAGGGGATCAGCCCCAGCATTTT.

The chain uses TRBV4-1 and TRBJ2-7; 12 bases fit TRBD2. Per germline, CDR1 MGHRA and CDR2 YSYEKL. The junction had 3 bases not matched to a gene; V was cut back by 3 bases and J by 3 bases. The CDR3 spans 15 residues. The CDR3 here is CASSHRTSGNYEQYF. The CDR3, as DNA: TGCGCCAGCAGCCACCGGACTAGCGGGAACTACGAGCAGTACTTC.

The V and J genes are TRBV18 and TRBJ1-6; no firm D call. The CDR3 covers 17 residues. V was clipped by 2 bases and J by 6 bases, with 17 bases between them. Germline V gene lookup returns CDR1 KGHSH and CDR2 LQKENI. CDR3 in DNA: TGTGCCAGCTCACCATTTAGCGTCGACGCCAGTAATTCACCCCTCCACTTT. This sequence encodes CASSPFSVDASNSPLHF.

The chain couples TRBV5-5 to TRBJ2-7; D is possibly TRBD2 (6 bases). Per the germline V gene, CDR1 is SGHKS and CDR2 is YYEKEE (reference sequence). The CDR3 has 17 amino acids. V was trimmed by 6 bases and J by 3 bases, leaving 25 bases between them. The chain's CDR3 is CASTPEMRGATIYEQYF. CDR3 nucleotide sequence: TGTGCCAGCACCCCGGAGATGCGGGGAGCTACGATCTACGAGCAGTACTTC.

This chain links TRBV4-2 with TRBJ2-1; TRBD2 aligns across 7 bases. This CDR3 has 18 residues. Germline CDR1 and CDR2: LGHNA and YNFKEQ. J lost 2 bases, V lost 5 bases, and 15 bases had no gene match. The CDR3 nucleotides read TGTGCCAGCAGCGGGCGGGTCTTTCTAGCGGATGCCTACAATGAGCAGTTCTTC. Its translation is CASSGRVFLADAYNEQFF.

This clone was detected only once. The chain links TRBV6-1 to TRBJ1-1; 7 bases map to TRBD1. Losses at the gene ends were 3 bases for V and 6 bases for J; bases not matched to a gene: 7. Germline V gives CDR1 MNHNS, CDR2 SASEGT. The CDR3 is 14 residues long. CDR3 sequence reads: CASSDPGQKPEAFF. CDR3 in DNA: TGTGCCAGCAGTGACCCGGGACAGAAGCCTGAAGCTTTCTTT.

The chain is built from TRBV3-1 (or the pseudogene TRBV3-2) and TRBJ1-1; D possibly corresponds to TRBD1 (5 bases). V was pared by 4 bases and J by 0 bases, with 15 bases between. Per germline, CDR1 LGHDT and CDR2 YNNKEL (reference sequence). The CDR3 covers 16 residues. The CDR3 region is CASSPTDRYMNTEAFF. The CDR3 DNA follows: TGTGCCAGCAGCCCCACCGACAGATACATGAACACTGAAGCTTTCTTT.

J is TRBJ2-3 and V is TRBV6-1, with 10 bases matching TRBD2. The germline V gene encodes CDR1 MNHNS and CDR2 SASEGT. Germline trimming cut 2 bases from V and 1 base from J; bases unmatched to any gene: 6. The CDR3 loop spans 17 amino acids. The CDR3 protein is CASSELAGTSGTDTQYF. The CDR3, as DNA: TGTGCCAGCAGTGAATTGGCAGGGACTAGCGGCACAGATACGCAGTATTTT.